Below are 2 T cell receptor beta chains sequenced from a single sample in a study of Graves' ophthalmopathy and Graves' hyperthyroidism. The TCR beta CDR3 regions underwent amplification from RNA transcripts. The first-round RT-PCR employed HTBI primers together with the Qiagen OneStep RT-PCR kit. A multiplex PCR was then performed as the second round. TCRdb used MiXCR to reprocess the multiplex PCR reads, holding one entry per CDR3 protein. The sample has hundreds of thousands of distinct CDR3 sequences; about 41% are singletons. The sequencing input was peripheral blood. The origin of the receptors is an adult man with Graves' ophthalmopathy.

The chain carries TRBV2 and TRBJ1-2, with D hard to call. The germline V gene has CDR1 SNHLY and CDR2 FYNNEI. The V gene lost 7 bases and the J gene lost 8 bases, with 11 bases spanning the gap. CDR3 length: 11 residues. The CDR3 loop is CASTDGSGYTF. CDR3 nucleotides: TGTGCCAGCACTGATGGAAGCGGCTACACCTTC.

About this clonotype itself: Possible read error: a much larger clone is one base away. The chain combines TRBV20-1 with TRBJ2-5; perhaps TRBD1 as D (5 bases). CDR1 is DFQATT, CDR2 SNEGSKA, per germline (reference sequence). Trimming left V 4 bases short and J 3 bases short, with 9 bases between. CDR3 length: 12 amino acids. The CDR3 DNA is TGCAGTGCTACCGGCAGGGAAGAGACCCAGTACTTC. Protein product: CSATGREETQYF.